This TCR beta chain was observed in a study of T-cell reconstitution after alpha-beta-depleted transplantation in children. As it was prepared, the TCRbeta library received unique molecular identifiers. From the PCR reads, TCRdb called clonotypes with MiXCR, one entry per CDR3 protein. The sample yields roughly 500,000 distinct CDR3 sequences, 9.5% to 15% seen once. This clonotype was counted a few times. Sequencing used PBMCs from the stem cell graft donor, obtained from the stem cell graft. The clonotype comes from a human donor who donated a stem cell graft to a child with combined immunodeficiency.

The CDR3, as DNA: TGTGCCAGCAGTTCGGCCTCCCCCTCGGACAGGGGAGACACCGGGGAGCTGTTTTTT. Translating it yields CASSSASPSDRGDTGELFF. The chain links TRBV27 to TRBJ2-2; 9 bases line up with TRBD1. The V segment lost 4 bases and the J segment 3 bases; nucleotides outside the gene matches: 15. Germline loops: CDR1 MNHEY, CDR2 SMNVEV (reference sequence). This CDR3 region has 19 residues.